The next 24 T cell receptor beta chains were all read from a single sample in a study of blood T cell repertoires in COVID-19. Profiled with immunoSEQ multiplex PCR; TCRdb holds only in-frame clones, not every one. This table holds hundreds of thousands of clones, roughly 90% found once. Sequencing was done on a sample of PBMCs or T cells enriched from blood (not recorded which). The receptors were sampled from a woman in her thirties or forties who had recovered from COVID-19.

CDR3 sequence: CASSRDRGDTQYF. Written as DNA, the CDR3 is TGTGCCAGCAGCCGTGACAGGGGAGATACGCAGTATTTT. This rearrangement joins TRBV27 to TRBJ2-3, with TRBD1 identical over 8 bases. The CDR3 sequence is 13 residues long. The germline CDR1 and CDR2 sequences are MNHEY and SMNVEV (reference sequence). V gave up 6 bases and J gave up 5 bases; unmatched junction bases: 4.

V and J are TRBV5-1 and TRBJ2-1; the match to TRBD2 covers 9 bases. The germline V gene has CDR1 SGHRS and CDR2 YFSETQ. The CDR3 runs 14 residues. Losses at the gene ends were 1 base for V and 7 bases for J; bases not matched to a gene: 3. The CDR3 sequence is CASSLTSGRNEQFF. The CDR3 nucleotides are TGCGCCAGCAGCTTGACTAGCGGGCGAAATGAGCAGTTCTTC. Filled out from reference TRBV5-1 and TRBJ2-1, the complete variable domain reads KAGVTQTPRYLIKTRGQQVTLSCSPISGHRSVSWYQQTPGQGLQFLFEYFSETQRNKGNFPGRFSGRQFSNSRSEMNVSTLELGDSALYLCASSLTSGRNEQFFGPGTRLTVL.

The V call is TRBV6-2 or TRBV6-3, the J call TRBJ2-5, with 9 bases aligning to TRBD2. J gave up 5 bases and V 2 bases, and 12 bases lay outside the gene matches. The CDR3 covers 17 residues. From germline, CDR1 is MNHEY and CDR2 SVGEGT. CDR3 DNA: TGTGCCAGCAGTTACCTAATGCTAGCGGGGACGGCTGAGACCCAGTACTTC. This sequence encodes CASSYLMLAGTAETQYF.

The V call is TRBV7-3, the J call TRBJ2-3; D call uncertain. Looked up from germline, CDR1 is SGHTA and CDR2 is FQGTGA. V was trimmed by 3 bases and J by 1 base, leaving 5 bases between them. The CDR3 extends over 13 amino acids. The CDR3 nucleotides are TGTGCCAGCAGCTTTACAGGCACAGATACGCAGTATTTT. This translates into CASSFTGTDTQYF.

This clone was detected once. CDR3 nucleotide sequence: TGCGCCAGCAGCCAAGGCCGGACAGGGTGGGGCATTCAGTACTTC. This encodes CASSQGRTGWGIQYF. V usage is TRBV4-3 and J usage is TRBJ2-4; 8 bases agree with TRBD1. V trimming: 1 base; J trimming: 9 bases; junction bases outside the gene matches: 8. The CDR3 sequence is 15 residues long. Germline CDR1 is LGHNA and CDR2 is YSLEER.

In its sample, this clone was seen a few times. This chain uses TRBV7-3 with TRBJ2-3; 8 positions match TRBD2. V shed 5 bases, J shed 4 bases, and the junction held 11 bases outside the gene matches. CDR1 is SGHTA and CDR2 is FQGTGA in the germline V gene. The CDR3 consists of 16 residues. CDR3 in amino acids: CASSPLGAGVADTQYF. The CDR3 bases are TGTGCCAGCAGCCCCCTAGGAGCGGGAGTTGCAGATACGCAGTATTTT. Filled out from reference TRBV7-3 and TRBJ2-3, the complete variable domain reads GAGVSQTPSNKVTEKGKYVELRCDPISGHTALYWYRQSLGQGPEFLIYFQGTGAADDSGLPNDRFFAVRPEGSVSTLKIQRTERGDSAVYLCASSPLGAGVADTQYFGPGTRLTVL.

In its sample, this clone was seen once. The chain has TRBV2 and TRBJ2-5, with TRBD2 as a possible D gene (7 bases). Trimming pared 3 bases from V and 4 bases from J, leaving 12 bases between. Germline CDR1 reads SNHLY; CDR2 reads FYNNEI. This CDR3 region has 14 residues. The DNA for the CDR3 is TGTGCCAGCAGTGAGGGGGGGCTAGCAGAGACCCAGTACTTC. It codes for CASSEGGLAETQYF.

V usage is TRBV15 and J usage is TRBJ1-5, with D tentatively TRBD1 (5 bases). This CDR3 has 14 residues. Germline V gene lookup returns CDR1 LNHNV and CDR2 YYDKDF (reference sequence). Trimming stripped 0 bases from V and 7 bases from J, with 10 bases between. CDR3 sequence reads: CATSRDLSGQPQHF. CDR3 nucleotides: TGTGCCACCAGCAGAGATCTGTCAGGGCAGCCCCAGCATTTT.

The V call is TRBV4-2, the J call TRBJ1-2; 7 bases align to TRBD1. CDR3 length equals 14 residues. Germline V gene lookup returns CDR1 LGHNA and CDR2 YNFKEQ. V was clipped by 1 base and J by 3 bases; unmatched bases: 2. CDR3 amino acids: CASSQGTGDYGYTF. The DNA of the CDR3 is TGTGCCAGCAGCCAAGGTACAGGGGACTATGGCTACACCTTC.

V is TRBV18 and J is TRBJ1-2; D is perhaps TRBD1 (6 bases). V gave up 3 bases and J gave up 7 bases, with 15 bases separating them. CDR1 KGHSH and CDR2 LQKENI come from the germline V gene. This CDR3 has 14 amino acids. DNA for the CDR3: TGTGCCAGCTCACCCCAAGAGGGGGAAGTTGGCTACACCTTC. Translating gives CASSPQEGEVGYTF.

The V and J genes are TRBV6-5 and TRBJ2-7, with 10 bases that match TRBD2. The germline V gene has CDR1 MNHEY and CDR2 SVGAGI. Germline trimming cut 6 bases from V and 0 bases from J; bases unmatched to any gene: 5. CDR3 length: 15 amino acids. The DNA of the CDR3 is TGTGCCAGCAGCCGGACTAGCGGAAGCTCCTACGAGCAGTACTTC. The encoded protein is CASSRTSGSSYEQYF.

A note on this clone: Mismatch with germline at one junction end may stem from a read error. The chain carries TRBV7-7 and TRBJ2-1, with 8 bases fitting TRBD2. In germline, CDR1 is SSHAT, CDR2 FNYEAQ (reference sequence). The CDR3 sequence is 14 residues long. The CDR3 DNA reads TGTGCTAGCAGCTTAGATCGACTAGCGTCTGAGCAGTTCTTC. This sequence encodes CASSLDRLASEQFF.

J is TRBJ2-3 and V is TRBV5-1; D uncertain. The CDR3 runs to 15 residues. V was cut by 0 bases and J by 1 base, with 9 bases left in between. CDR1 and CDR2 from the germline V gene are SGHRS and YFSETQ. The CDR3 DNA reads TGCGCCAGCAGCTTGGACGGGTTCGGCACAGATACGCAGTATTTT. Translation: CASSLDGFGTDTQYF.

The genes are TRBV7-9 and TRBJ1-6, with D hard to call. Germline loops: CDR1 SEHNR, CDR2 FQNEAQ (reference sequence). This CDR3 is 17 amino acids long. V lost 6 bases and J 0 bases, leaving 15 bases between the germline ends. Here the CDR3 DNA reads TGTGCCAGCAGTCTCCCCACCGGGAGCTCCTATAATTCACCCCTCCACTTT. Amino acid sequence: CASSLPTGSSYNSPLHF.

This clone was seen only once. The chain is built from TRBV6-5 and TRBJ2-3; 12 nucleotides align to TRBD2. The CDR3 is made up of 13 amino acids. V shed 5 bases, J shed 14 bases, and the junction held 8 bases outside the gene matches. Looked up from germline, CDR1 is MNHEY and CDR2 is SVGAGI. The CDR3 DNA follows: TGTGCCAGCAGTCAGGCTAGCGGGGGGGCCGGGTATTTT. This sequence encodes CASSQASGGAGYF.

The V gene is TRBV7-8, the J gene TRBJ2-7, with 7 bases that match TRBD1. V dropped 0 bases and J dropped 0; count of bases not matched to a gene: 2. The germline CDR1 and CDR2 sequences are SGHVS and FQNEAQ. The CDR3 sequence is 15 residues long. CDR3 coding DNA: TGTGCCAGCAGCTTAGCGGACAGGCCCTCCTACGAGCAGTACTTC. Translated: CASSLADRPSYEQYF.

The V call is TRBV6-4, the J call TRBJ2-7; tentatively, D is TRBD2 (5 bases). This CDR3 spans 12 amino acids. CDR1 and CDR2 from the germline V gene are MRHNA and SNTAGT. Trimming left V 0 bases short and J 7 bases short, with 7 bases between. The CDR3 spells CASSDSTGEQYF. For the CDR3, the DNA is TGTGCCAGCAGTGACTCAACGGGGGAGCAGTACTTC.

CDR3 coding DNA: TGTGCCAGCAGCCCTTCCTCCGGGAACGAGCAGTACTTC. This encodes CASSPSSGNEQYF. V and J are TRBV7-9 and TRBJ2-7, with a weak D call TRBD2 (5 bases). Germline lookup yields CDR1 SEHNR and CDR2 FQNEAQ (reference sequence). The CDR3 sequence is 13 residues long. The germline V and J ends were trimmed by 5 bases and 5 bases, with 13 bases remaining between them.

The CDR3 nucleotides are TGTGCCAGCAGCCGGTTCCGGGGGGCCGGAACAGATACGCAGTATTTT. Its translation is CASSRFRGAGTDTQYF. The chain links TRBV2 to TRBJ2-3, with D perhaps matching TRBD2 (7 bases). Trimming removed 6 bases at V and 3 bases at J, with 19 bases between. The CDR3 is made up of 16 amino acids. The germline gives CDR1 SNHLY, CDR2 FYNNEI.

This rearrangement joins TRBV11-2 to TRBJ2-3; 7 bases line up with TRBD2. CDR1 SGHAT and CDR2 FQNNGV come from the germline V gene. The CDR3 covers 17 residues. Trimming removed 5 bases from V and 6 bases from J; junction bases left unmatched: 17. This chain's CDR3 is CASSPLGLTERRDTQYF. The CDR3, as DNA: TGTGCCAGCAGCCCCCTGGGACTAACGGAGAGAAGGGATACGCAGTATTTT. Combining the CDR3 with reference TRBV11-2 and TRBJ2-3 gives the whole variable domain EAGVAQSPRYKIIEKRQSVAFWCNPISGHATLYWYQQILGQGPKLLIQFQNNGVVDDSQLPKDRFSAERLKGVDSTLKIQPAKLEDSAVYLCASSPLGLTERRDTQYFGPGTRLTVL.

Comment on this clone: Different DNA sequences within this sample yield the same CDR3. This chain connects TRBV2 to TRBJ1-5; D may be TRBD1 (5 bases). This CDR3 comprises 15 residues. V was cut by 4 bases and J by 0 bases, with 10 bases left in between. CDR1 and CDR2 (germline): SNHLY, FYNNEI. CDR3 sequence: CASSGGEYSNQPQHF. The CDR3 nucleotides read TGTGCCAGCAGTGGGGGGGAGTATAGCAATCAGCCCCAGCATTTT.

V is TRBV27 and J is TRBJ2-5, with a tentative D call TRBD2 (5 bases). V lost 5 bases, J lost 2 bases, and 15 bases lay in between. CDR1 is MNHEY, CDR2 SMNVEV, per germline (reference sequence). The CDR3 consists of 15 residues. In DNA form, the CDR3 reads TGTGCCAGCAGTACAATCACTAGTCAGCAAGAGACCCAGTACTTC. Protein: CASSTITSQQETQYF.

The chain has TRBV6-5 and TRBJ2-3, with TRBD2 matching over 14 bases. Germline V gene sequence: CDR1 MNHEY, CDR2 SVGAGI. The CDR3 consists of 13 residues. V lost 7 bases, J lost 14 bases, and 8 bases stayed unmatched. CDR3 sequence reads: CASTTGTSGRRYF. CDR3 sequence (DNA): TGTGCCAGCACCACCGGGACTAGCGGGAGAAGGTATTTT.

The chain couples TRBV29-1 to TRBJ1-1; D unclear. Per germline, CDR1 SQVTM and CDR2 ANQGSEA. V lost 2 bases, J lost 5 bases, and 12 bases lay in between. The CDR3 extends over 13 amino acids. Written as DNA, the CDR3 is TGCAGCGTTGAATGGGCTGGAGGGACTGAAGCTTTCTTT. This gives the protein CSVEWAGGTEAFF. Drawing the rest from reference TRBV29-1 and TRBJ1-1, the complete variable domain is SAVISQKPSRDICQRGTSLTIQCQVDSQVTMMFWYRQQPGQSLTLIATANQGSEATYESGFVIDKFPISRPNLTFSTLTVSNMSPEDSSIYLCSVEWAGGTEAFFGQGTRLTVV.